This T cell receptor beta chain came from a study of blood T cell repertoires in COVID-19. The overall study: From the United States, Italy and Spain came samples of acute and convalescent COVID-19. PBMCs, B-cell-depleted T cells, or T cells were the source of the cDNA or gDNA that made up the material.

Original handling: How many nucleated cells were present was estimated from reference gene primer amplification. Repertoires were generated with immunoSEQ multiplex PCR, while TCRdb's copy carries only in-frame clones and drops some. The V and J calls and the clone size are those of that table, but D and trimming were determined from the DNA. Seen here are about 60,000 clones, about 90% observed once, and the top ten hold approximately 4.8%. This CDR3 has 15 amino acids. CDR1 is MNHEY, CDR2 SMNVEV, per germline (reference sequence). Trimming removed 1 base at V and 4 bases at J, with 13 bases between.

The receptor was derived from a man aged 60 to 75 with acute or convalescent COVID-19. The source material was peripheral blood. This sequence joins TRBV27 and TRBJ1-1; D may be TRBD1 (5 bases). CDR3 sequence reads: CASSLFGRGGTEAFF. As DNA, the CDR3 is TGTGCCAGCAGTTTATTTGGACGCGGGGGCACTGAAGCTTTCTTT.